This TCR beta chain was retrieved from a study of blood T cell repertoires in COVID-19. Study information: Some COVID-19 samples were acute and others convalescent; all came from the United States, Italy and Spain.

TCRdb's copy holds only in-frame clones and misses some; the assay was immunoSEQ multiplex PCR. The table includes about 95,000 clones, 80% to 90% detected once. The germline CDR1 and CDR2 sequences are GTSNPN and SVGIG (reference sequence). The CDR3 loop spans 15 amino acids. Losses at the gene ends were 7 bases for V and 5 bases for J; bases not matched to a gene: 8. The sample was peripheral blood. The V call is TRBV30, the J call TRBJ2-2, with TRBD2 identical over 12 bases. The source is a man older than 75 with COVID-19, enrolled during active disease. The CDR3 here is CASTTSGGWTGELFF. CDR3 sequence (DNA): TGTGCCTCTACGACTAGCGGGGGTTGGACCGGGGAGCTGTTTTTT.